The present TCR beta chain was sequenced within a study of blood T cell repertoires in COVID-19. Study details: T cells, B-cell-depleted T cells, or PBMCs supplied cDNA or gDNA.

This CDR3 is 18 amino acids long. V trimming: 0 bases; J trimming: 2 bases; junction bases outside the gene matches: 9. In germline, CDR1 is MGHRA, CDR2 YSYEKL. In terms of age and location, participants ranged from about 18 to 100 years and lived in under 30 US areas. The study assigned cohorts using participant-reported clinical history. Authors' data handling: Cell counts per sample came from amplifying reference gene primers. Produced via immunoSEQ multiplex PCR; TCRdb's table is partial and in-frame only. V and J calls and clone size follow that table, whereas D and trimming were derived from the DNA. This table holds fewer than 350,000 clones, more than 75% found once.

V and J are TRBV4-1 and TRBJ1-2, with TRBD1 matching 10 bases. The sample taken for sequencing was PBMCs or T cells enriched from blood (not recorded which). The receptor was isolated from a woman in her thirties or forties with acute COVID-19. CDR3 in DNA: TGCGCCAGCAGCCAAGATGGGGACAGGGGAATCCTCAACTATGGCTACACCTTC. Amino acid sequence: CASSQDGDRGILNYGYTF.